The 27 T cell receptor beta chains in this list originate from one sample, sequenced in a study of T cell responses to AZD1222 COVID-19 vaccine. Sequenced by immunoSEQ multiplex PCR; TCRdb stores in-frame clones only, minus some. The sample contains some 140,000 clones, about nine tenths of which appear only once. Sample: peripheral blood, taken on day 0 of AZD1222 vaccination. Receptor source: an adult in good health.

This chain uses TRBV27 with TRBJ1-2, with 8 bases aligning to TRBD1. The CDR3 loop spans 15 amino acids. Germline values: CDR1 MNHEY, CDR2 SMNVEV (reference sequence). Trimming removed 4 bases from V and 4 bases from J; junction bases left unmatched: 8. CDR3 nucleotides: TGTGCCAGCAGTTCGACAGGGGTGGTTCTCTATGGCTACACCTTC. Translating it yields CASSSTGVVLYGYTF.

The rearrangement joins TRBV6-2 or TRBV6-3 to TRBJ2-2; no definite D call. Trimming took off 2 bases at V and 0 bases at J, with 10 bases between the two ends. Germline V gives CDR1 MNHEY, CDR2 SVGEGT. The CDR3 contains 16 residues. CDR3 coding DNA: TGTGCCAGCAGTTACGATGGGAACCCGAACACCGGGGAGCTGTTTTTT. This sequence encodes CASSYDGNPNTGELFF.

The genes are TRBV7-6 and TRBJ2-5; D may be TRBD1 (5 bases). V was cut by 5 bases and J by 1 base, with 11 bases left in between. From germline, CDR1 is SGHVS and CDR2 FNYEAQ. This CDR3 is 14 amino acids long. The CDR3 nucleotides read TGTGCCAGCAGCGTCGACAGAATCCAAGAGACCCAGTACTTC. Translating it yields CASSVDRIQETQYF.

This clone was seen just once. V and J are TRBV20-1 and TRBJ2-7; D is unclear. Trimming stripped 3 bases from V and 0 bases from J, with 12 bases between. The germline V gene has CDR1 DFQATT and CDR2 SNEGSKA (reference sequence). The CDR3 contains 14 residues. CDR3 amino acids: CSASSVLSSYEQYF. CDR3 bases: TGCAGTGCTAGTTCCGTTCTTAGCTCCTACGAGCAGTACTTC.

The rearrangement uses TRBV21-1 and TRBJ2-3; no check of the table's D call, TRBD2, against the DNA was made. TRBV21-1 is recorded as a pseudogene. This CDR3 contains 21 residues. For the CDR3, the DNA is TGTGCCAGCAGCAAAGTAGCGCGACTAGCGGGGGGAGATATTAGCACAGATACGCAGTATTTT. It translates to CASSKVARLAGGDISTDTQYF.

The chain combines TRBV9 with TRBJ2-7; the D is unclear. Trimming shortened V by 4 bases and J by 0 bases, and 20 bases separated the two germline ends. The germline gives CDR1 SGDLS, CDR2 YYNGEE. This CDR3 is built from 17 residues. CDR3 sequence: CASSPRGSFPGSYEQYF. CDR3 DNA sequence: TGTGCCAGCAGCCCGAGAGGCTCTTTCCCAGGCTCCTACGAGCAGTACTTC.

The chain couples TRBV10-3 to TRBJ1-5; the D is unclear. The CDR3 has 13 residues. V lost 10 bases to trimming and J lost 4 bases, with 14 bases between them. Germline lookup yields CDR1 ENHRY and CDR2 SYGVKD. The CDR3 region is CATVDFTNQPQHF. The CDR3, as DNA: TGTGCCACCGTTGACTTTACTAATCAGCCCCAGCATTTT.

The chain carries TRBV5-1 and TRBJ1-1; the match to TRBD1 covers 9 bases. From germline, CDR1 is SGHRS and CDR2 YFSETQ. This CDR3 has 21 amino acids. The ends lost 0 bases at V and 3 bases at J; junction bases unmatched: 21. CDR3 sequence (DNA): TGCGCCAGCAGCTTGGAGGGACAGGGTATGGTGACGAGGGGAATGTACACTGAAGCTTTCTTT. Protein: CASSLEGQGMVTRGMYTEAFF.

In its sample, this clone was seen a few times. The rearrangement uses TRBV11-2 and TRBJ2-1; the match to TRBD2 covers 8 bases. CDR1 is SGHAT and CDR2 is FQNNGV in the germline V gene. V dropped 1 base and J dropped 7; count of bases not matched to a gene: 6. CDR3 length equals 15 residues. The CDR3 loop is CASSLVRGAGNEQFF. The DNA for the CDR3 is TGTGCCAGCAGCTTAGTGCGGGGGGCTGGGAATGAGCAGTTCTTC.

The chain uses TRBV19 and TRBJ1-1, with 7 bases matching TRBD1. J was trimmed by 7 bases and V by 6 bases; bases with no gene match: 2. The germline gives CDR1 LNHDA, CDR2 SQIVND (reference sequence). The CDR3 is made up of 11 amino acids. CDR3 coding DNA: TGTGCCAGTAGGGGACAGATTGAAGCTTTCTTT. Encoded protein: CASRGQIEAFF.

This chain joins TRBV18 and TRBJ2-3; 10 nucleotides line up with TRBD1. This CDR3 has 17 amino acids. CDR1 and CDR2 from the germline V gene are KGHSH and LQKENI. V lost 5 bases, J lost 4 bases, and 12 bases stayed unmatched. The DNA of the CDR3 is TGTGCCAGCTCATCGTCTGGACAGGGGGTGGGCGCAGATACGCAGTATTTT. Residues: CASSSSGQGVGADTQYF.

This clone was recorded only once. The chain uses TRBV5-1 and TRBJ2-1, with D possibly TRBD2 on 5 matching bases. Per the germline V gene, CDR1 is SGHRS and CDR2 is YFSETQ. The germline V and J ends were trimmed by 0 bases and 3 bases, with 25 bases remaining between them. CDR3 size: 20 residues. The CDR3 loop is CASSLDGNSQANPNYNEQFF. CDR3 DNA: TGCGCCAGCAGCTTGGACGGGAATAGCCAGGCTAATCCAAACTACAATGAGCAGTTCTTC.

The J gene is TRBJ2-7, the V gene TRBV2; D remains ambiguous. Trimming stripped 3 bases from V and 0 bases from J, with 6 bases between. Germline CDR1 SNHLY, CDR2 FYNNEI. This CDR3 has 13 amino acids. CDR3 amino acids: CASSDGLSYEQYF. For the CDR3, the DNA is TGTGCCAGCAGTGATGGGCTCTCCTACGAGCAGTACTTC.

The J gene is TRBJ1-6, the V gene TRBV5-4; 11 bases are a match to TRBD1. CDR1 is SGHNT and CDR2 is YYREEE in the germline V gene (reference sequence). The trim removed 4 bases at V and 6 bases at J, leaving 6 bases unmatched. This CDR3 contains 16 residues. Here the CDR3 reads CASSQGQGASNSPLHF. The CDR3 bases are TGTGCCAGCAGCCAAGGACAGGGGGCCTCTAATTCACCCCTCCACTTT.

The J gene is TRBJ1-2, the V gene TRBV7-9, with D possibly matching TRBD1 (5 bases). The germline V and J ends were trimmed by 0 bases and 4 bases, with 9 bases remaining between them. Germline-derived CDR1 and CDR2 are SEHNR and FQNEAQ (reference sequence). The CDR3 spans 14 residues. CDR3 amino acids: CASSLAGVSYGYTF. CDR3 DNA sequence: TGTGCCAGCAGCTTAGCAGGGGTGAGCTATGGCTACACCTTC.

This chain joins TRBV5-1 and TRBJ2-1; 11 bases match TRBD2. The CDR3 loop spans 15 amino acids. V shed 1 base and J 6 bases; nucleotides not matched to a gene: 3. Germline V lookup: CDR1 SGHRS, CDR2 YFSETQ. CDR3 sequence reads: CASSLSSGGANEQFF. The CDR3 DNA reads TGCGCCAGCAGCTTGAGTAGCGGGGGGGCCAATGAGCAGTTCTTC. Supplemented by reference TRBV5-1 and TRBJ2-1, the full variable domain reads KAGVTQTPRYLIKTRGQQVTLSCSPISGHRSVSWYQQTPGQGLQFLFEYFSETQRNKGNFPGRFSGRQFSNSRSEMNVSTLELGDSALYLCASSLSSGGANEQFFGPGTRLTVL.

The V gene is TRBV11-2, the J gene TRBJ2-7; maybe TRBD1 (6 bases). The CDR3 contains 16 residues. Germline V gene data show CDR1 as SGHAT and CDR2 as FQNNGV. Trimming pared 1 base from V and 6 bases from J, leaving 19 bases between. In DNA, the CDR3 is TGTGCCAGCAGCTTAGCGGCGCAGGGGCCTCTTGGCGAGCAGTACTTC. As protein: CASSLAAQGPLGEQYF. Combining the CDR3 with reference TRBV11-2 and TRBJ2-7 gives the whole variable domain EAGVAQSPRYKIIEKRQSVAFWCNPISGHATLYWYQQILGQGPKLLIQFQNNGVVDDSQLPKDRFSAERLKGVDSTLKIQPAKLEDSAVYLCASSLAAQGPLGEQYFGPGTRLTVT.

The chain employs TRBV3-1 (or the pseudogene TRBV3-2) and TRBJ2-5; 8 bases fit TRBD2. From germline, CDR1 is LGHDT and CDR2 YNNKEL (reference sequence). The junction had 1 base not matched to a gene; V was cut back by 0 bases and J by 4 bases. The CDR3 spans 14 residues. The CDR3 sequence: CASSQELAAETQYF. DNA for the CDR3: TGTGCCAGCAGCCAAGAACTAGCGGCAGAGACCCAGTACTTC.

The chain has TRBV28 and TRBJ2-7; the match to TRBD1 covers 7 bases. With V trimmed by 1 base and J by 6 bases, 3 bases remained unmatched. The CDR3 is made up of 13 amino acids. Germline CDR1 reads MDHEN; CDR2 reads SYDVKM. The DNA of the CDR3 is TGTGCCAGCAGTTTATCCCAGGGGGTCGAGCAGTACTTC. Translated: CASSLSQGVEQYF.

CDR3 in amino acids: CATSSAPYGYTF. In DNA, the CDR3 is TGTGCCACCAGTTCCGCGCCCTATGGCTACACCTTC. This chain joins TRBV24-1 and TRBJ1-2; D is unclear. The CDR3 has 12 amino acids. V lost 6 bases, J lost 4 bases, and 8 bases lay in between. Germline values: CDR1 KGHDR, CDR2 SFDVKD.

Concerning this clone itself: This sample also contains other DNA sequences that code for the same CDR3. The gene calls are TRBV5-1 and TRBJ1-2; 11 bases fit TRBD1. Germline V gene sequence: CDR1 SGHRS, CDR2 YFSETQ. The CDR3 runs to 14 residues. Trimming at V came to 4 bases and at J to 10 bases, leaving 9 bases not matched to a gene. The CDR3 loop reads CASSRGQGASFYTF. The CDR3 region has the DNA TGCGCCAGCAGCCGCGGACAGGGGGCATCTTTCTACACCTTC.

The chain is built from TRBV25-1 and TRBJ1-5; D might be TRBD1 (6 bases). Germline V gene lookup returns CDR1 MGHDK and CDR2 SYGVNS. V was shortened by 6 bases and J by 4 bases, with 10 bases between the two germline ends. The CDR3 sequence is 13 residues long. CDR3 in amino acids: CASSPDRNQPQHF. The CDR3 coding sequence is TGTGCCAGCAGCCCGGACAGAAATCAGCCCCAGCATTTT.

This chain connects TRBV19 to TRBJ2-7; D remains unclear. The CDR3 spans 14 residues. Per the germline V gene, CDR1 is LNHDA and CDR2 is SQIVND (reference sequence). Trimming took off 9 bases at V and 0 bases at J, with 15 bases between the two ends. CDR3 residues: CASARAPLSYEQYF. The CDR3 coding sequence is TGTGCCAGCGCTAGGGCCCCCCTCTCCTACGAGCAGTACTTC.

V and J are TRBV5-4 and TRBJ1-1; D uncertain. The germline CDR1 and CDR2 sequences are SGHNT and YYREEE (reference sequence). Trimming took 4 bases from V and 0 from J, leaving 19 bases between them. CDR3 length equals 17 residues. The chain's CDR3 is CASSDVSTRTMNTEAFF. Here the CDR3 DNA reads TGTGCCAGCAGCGATGTGTCCACGAGAACGATGAACACTGAAGCTTTCTTT.

The gene calls are TRBV4-3 and TRBJ2-7; weak D call: TRBD1 (5 bases). Germline CDR1 reads LGHNA; CDR2 reads YSLEER. V was cut by 0 bases and J by 4 bases, with 13 bases left in between. The CDR3 runs 15 residues. CDR3 in amino acids: CASSQDRAGLYEQYF. Here the CDR3 DNA reads TGCGCCAGCAGCCAAGATAGGGCAGGGCTTTACGAGCAGTACTTC.

The rearrangement links TRBV6-1 to TRBJ2-6, with 7 nucleotides matching TRBD1. CDR3 size: 16 residues. V gave up 3 bases and J gave up 3 bases; unmatched junction bases: 5. Germline values: CDR1 MNHNS, CDR2 SASEGT. In DNA, the CDR3 is TGTGCCAGCAGTGACAGGGGGTTTAGTGGGGCCAACGTCCTGACTTTC. It encodes CASSDRGFSGANVLTF.

The chain links TRBV24-1 to TRBJ1-2; D is possibly TRBD1 (5 bases). V was shortened by 4 bases and J by 1 base, with 9 bases between the two germline ends. Looked up from germline, CDR1 is KGHDR and CDR2 is SFDVKD. The length of the CDR3 is 14 residues. CDR3: CATSDKTVNYGYTF. DNA of the CDR3: TGTGCCACCAGTGACAAGACAGTTAACTATGGCTACACCTTC.